The rows below give T cell receptor beta chains drawn from one sample of a study of shared clonotypes between healthy human individuals. Libraries were prepared by immunoSEQ multiplex PCR; TCRdb keeps only in-frame clonotypes and omits some of them. The sample has approximately 2.4 million clones; around 95% are singletons. Sequencing input: naive CD4+ T cells sorted from blood. The source is a man between 18 and 29 years old in good health. CDR3s include the opening cysteine and the closing phenylalanine or tryptophan. D genes are given only for firm matches. Rows may omit the clone size; those that give it use once, few, many or a size class.

V gene: TRBV2
D gene: TRBD2
clone size: .
J gene: TRBJ2-1
CDR3 DNA: TGTGCCAGCAGGGGGACTAGCGGGGAGATGAATGAGCAGTTCTTC
CDR3 protein: CASRGTSGEMNEQFF

V gene: TRBV7-2
D gene: .
clone size: .
J gene: TRBJ1-1
CDR3 DNA: TGTGCCAGCAGCTCGGGTGGAGGGGCGAACTATGAAGCTTTCTTT
CDR3 protein: CASSSGGGANYEAFF

V gene: TRBV5-1
D gene: .
clone size: .
J gene: TRBJ1-2
CDR3 DNA: TGCGCCAGCAGCCCGCCACAGGGCTGGGGCTACACCTTC
CDR3 protein: CASSPPQGWGYTF

V gene: TRBV5-4
D gene: TRBD1
clone size: .
J gene: TRBJ2-5
CDR3 DNA: TGTGCCAGCAGCTTTAGAGGGGGCCCCGAGACCCAGTACTTC
CDR3 protein: CASSFRGGPETQYF

V gene: TRBV27
D gene: TRBD1
clone size: .
J gene: TRBJ1-2
CDR3 DNA: TGTGCCAGCAGTGGACAGGGGGGCGAGGGCTACACCTTC
CDR3 protein: CASSGQGGEGYTF

V gene: TRBV30
D gene: TRBD1
clone size: .
J gene: TRBJ1-2
CDR3 DNA: TGTGCCTGGAGTGGCCTGACAGGGGGAATTGATGGCTACACCTTC
CDR3 protein: CAWSGLTGGIDGYTF

V gene: TRBV7-2
D gene: .
clone size: .
J gene: TRBJ2-7
CDR3 DNA: TGTGCCAGCAGCAGTAATGGGGGGACTCGAGCCTACGAGCAGTACTTC
CDR3 protein: CASSSNGGTRAYEQYF

V gene: TRBV6-1
D gene: .
clone size: .
J gene: TRBJ2-7
CDR3 DNA: TGTGCCAGCAGTCTCTCAACCTTCTACGAGCAGTACTTC
CDR3 protein: CASSLSTFYEQYF

V gene: TRBV21-1
D gene: .
clone size: once
J gene: TRBJ1-5
CDR3 DNA: TGTGCCAGCAGCAAAGGGCCTAATCCGAATCAGCCCCAGCATTTT
CDR3 protein: CASSKGPNPNQPQHF

V gene: TRBV7-2
D gene: .
clone size: once
J gene: TRBJ2-7
CDR3 DNA: TGTGCCAGCAGCCCAGGAGACTACGAGCAGTACTTC
CDR3 protein: CASSPGDYEQYF

V gene: TRBV5-1
D gene: .
clone size: .
J gene: TRBJ2-1
CDR3 DNA: TGCGCCAGCAGCCCCCCCGTGGGGGATAGCTCCTACAATGAGCAGTTCTTC
CDR3 protein: CASSPPVGDSSYNEQFF

V gene: TRBV18
D gene: .
clone size: .
J gene: TRBJ1-6
CDR3 DNA: TGTGCCAGCTCCACAAATAATTCACCCCTCCACTTT
CDR3 protein: CASSTNNSPLHF

V gene: TRBV7-2
D gene: .
clone size: .
J gene: TRBJ2-7
CDR3 DNA: TGTGCCAGCAGCTTAGGAGGTGGGGGGTCGTACTACGAGCAGTACTTC
CDR3 protein: CASSLGGGGSYYEQYF

V gene: TRBV18
D gene: .
clone size: .
J gene: TRBJ2-7
CDR3 DNA: TGTGCCAGCTCCACCCCAACGCGACCCTACGAGCAGTACTTC
CDR3 protein: CASSTPTRPYEQYF

V gene: TRBV9
D gene: .
clone size: .
J gene: TRBJ2-4
CDR3 DNA: TGTGCCAGCAGCGTAGCGGACCAAAACATTCAGTACTTC
CDR3 protein: CASSVADQNIQYF

V gene: TRBV5-6
D gene: .
clone size: .
J gene: TRBJ2-1
CDR3 DNA: TGTGCCAGCAGCTCGTTGGCCAACTACAATGAGCAGTTCTTC
CDR3 protein: CASSSLANYNEQFF

V gene: TRBV5-4
D gene: .
clone size: .
J gene: TRBJ2-5
CDR3 DNA: TGTGCCAGCAGCTTGGAGTTGGAGACCCAGTACTTC
CDR3 protein: CASSLELETQYF

V gene: TRBV29-1
D gene: TRBD2
clone size: .
J gene: TRBJ2-7
CDR3 DNA: TGCAGCGTTGAAAGCCCGGGGGGAAGCGAGCAGTACTTC
CDR3 protein: CSVESPGGSEQYF

V gene: TRBV5-1
D gene: .
clone size: .
J gene: TRBJ1-6
CDR3 DNA: TGCGCCAGCAGCTTGGAGACGGGGTATTCACCCCTCCACTTT
CDR3 protein: CASSLETGYSPLHF

V gene: TRBV2
D gene: TRBD1
clone size: .
J gene: TRBJ1-1
CDR3 DNA: TGTGCCAGCAGTGTTGGGACAGGGAACACTGAAGCTTTCTTT
CDR3 protein: CASSVGTGNTEAFF

V gene: TRBV11-3
D gene: .
clone size: .
J gene: TRBJ1-3
CDR3 DNA: TGTGCCAGCAGCTTAGGCGGGGGAAACACCATATATTTT
CDR3 protein: CASSLGGGNTIYF

V gene: TRBV28
D gene: .
clone size: .
J gene: TRBJ1-1
CDR3 DNA: TGTGCCAGCAGTACAGGATACACTGAAGCTTTCTTT
CDR3 protein: CASSTGYTEAFF

V gene: TRBV7-2
D gene: TRBD2
clone size: once
J gene: TRBJ2-1
CDR3 DNA: TGTGCCAGCAGCTCCCGGGGGGGGGTGTTTAATGAGCAGTTCTTC
CDR3 protein: CASSSRGGVFNEQFF

V gene: TRBV7-9
D gene: .
clone size: .
J gene: TRBJ2-5
CDR3 DNA: TGTGCCAGCAGCTTAGAAGGTCTGGAGACCCAGTACTTC
CDR3 protein: CASSLEGLETQYF

V gene: TRBV19
D gene: .
clone size: .
J gene: TRBJ2-1
CDR3 DNA: TGTGCCAGTAGTTCCCAGCAGGTTTACAATGAGCAGTTCTTC
CDR3 protein: CASSSQQVYNEQFF

V gene: TRBV5-1
D gene: .
clone size: .
J gene: TRBJ1-2
CDR3 DNA: TGCGCCAGCAGCTTGGATGGGGGGTCAACGGATGGCTACACCTTC
CDR3 protein: CASSLDGGSTDGYTF

V gene: TRBV5-1
D gene: TRBD2
clone size: .
J gene: TRBJ2-1
CDR3 DNA: TGCGCCAGCAGTACCACTAGCGGGAGCTATGAGCAGTTCTTC
CDR3 protein: CASSTTSGSYEQFF

V gene: TRBV5-8
D gene: .
clone size: .
J gene: TRBJ2-4
CDR3 DNA: TGTGCCAGCAGCTTCGGACAGCCGAACACAAAAAACATTCAGTACTTC
CDR3 protein: CASSFGQPNTKNIQYF

V gene: TRBV30
D gene: .
clone size: .
J gene: TRBJ1-3
CDR3 DNA: TGTGCCTGGAGTGTACGGCGCGGCACTGGAAACACCATATATTTT
CDR3 protein: CAWSVRRGTGNTIYF

V gene: TRBV5-1
D gene: TRBD1
clone size: .
J gene: TRBJ1-4
CDR3 DNA: TGCGCCAGCAGCGAAACAGGGGTGAGGGAAAAACTGTTTTTT
CDR3 protein: CASSETGVREKLFF

V gene: TRBV4-3
D gene: TRBD2
clone size: .
J gene: TRBJ2-5
CDR3 DNA: TGCGCCAGCAGCCCCCGAGCTAGCGGAGAGACCCAGTACTTC
CDR3 protein: CASSPRASGETQYF

V gene: TRBV28
D gene: .
clone size: .
J gene: TRBJ1-1
CDR3 DNA: TGTGCCAGCAGTTTCCGGGGGGGTGTCATGCGAAAAGCTTTCTTT
CDR3 protein: CASSFRGGVMRKAFF

V gene: TRBV7-2
D gene: .
clone size: .
J gene: TRBJ1-6
CDR3 DNA: TGTGCCAGCAGCTTAGGGTTCAGGGATTATTATAATTCACCCCTCCACTTT
CDR3 protein: CASSLGFRDYYNSPLHF

V gene: TRBV6-6
D gene: TRBD1
clone size: .
J gene: TRBJ2-1
CDR3 DNA: TGTGCCAGCAGTACGGGACAGCCCAATGAGCAGTTCTTC
CDR3 protein: CASSTGQPNEQFF

V gene: TRBV5-1
D gene: TRBD2
clone size: .
J gene: TRBJ2-2
CDR3 DNA: TGCGCCAGCAGCTTGGATATAGCGGGAGCGAACACCGGGGAGCTGTTTTTT
CDR3 protein: CASSLDIAGANTGELFF

V gene: TRBV6-6
D gene: TRBD1
clone size: .
J gene: TRBJ1-1
CDR3 DNA: TGTGCCAGCAGTCCCAGGGGGTTTGGCACTGAAGCTTTCTTT
CDR3 protein: CASSPRGFGTEAFF

V gene: TRBV4-1
D gene: .
clone size: .
J gene: TRBJ1-2
CDR3 DNA: TGCGCCAGCAGCCAAGCAGAACGGAACTATGGCTACACCTTC
CDR3 protein: CASSQAERNYGYTF

V gene: TRBV4-3
D gene: .
clone size: .
J gene: TRBJ1-2
CDR3 DNA: TGCGCCAGCAGCCAAGATAAGGTCAACTATGGCTACACCTTC
CDR3 protein: CASSQDKVNYGYTF

V gene: TRBV28
D gene: .
clone size: .
J gene: TRBJ1-5
CDR3 DNA: TGTGCCAGCATGCAGGGAGGGTATCAGCCCCAGCATTTT
CDR3 protein: CASMQGGYQPQHF

V gene: TRBV29-1
D gene: .
clone size: .
J gene: TRBJ1-2
CDR3 DNA: TGCAGCGTTGGAGCATCAGGTTTGGGTGGCTACACCTTC
CDR3 protein: CSVGASGLGGYTF

V gene: TRBV9
D gene: TRBD1
clone size: .
J gene: TRBJ2-7
CDR3 DNA: TGTGCCAGCAGCGTGGCCGGACAGGGGGCTGGCGAGCAGTACTTC
CDR3 protein: CASSVAGQGAGEQYF

V gene: TRBV9
D gene: .
clone size: .
J gene: TRBJ2-2
CDR3 DNA: TGTGCCAGCAGCGGGCCCGCAGCCACCGGGGAGCTGTTTTTT
CDR3 protein: CASSGPAATGELFF

V gene: TRBV7-2
D gene: TRBD2
clone size: .
J gene: TRBJ2-1
CDR3 DNA: TGTGCCAGCAGCCCGACTAGCGGGAGAATGAATGAGCAGTTCTTC
CDR3 protein: CASSPTSGRMNEQFF

V gene: TRBV11-2
D gene: .
clone size: .
J gene: TRBJ2-4
CDR3 DNA: TGTGCCAGCAGCTTATCGGGCCGGCCCAAAAACATTCAGTACTTC
CDR3 protein: CASSLSGRPKNIQYF

V gene: TRBV5-6
D gene: .
clone size: .
J gene: TRBJ2-7
CDR3 DNA: TGTGCCAGCAGCACCCAGGGGATAAACCACGAGCAGTACTTC
CDR3 protein: CASSTQGINHEQYF

V gene: TRBV6-5
D gene: .
clone size: .
J gene: TRBJ1-1
CDR3 DNA: TGTGCCAGCAGTTACTGGGGGAGTACTGAAGCTTTCTTT
CDR3 protein: CASSYWGSTEAFF